This T cell receptor beta chain was obtained from a study of T cells of healthy individuals. Germline V gives CDR1 SQVTM, CDR2 ANQGSEA. With 3 bases removed from V and 4 bases from J, the gap between germline ends came to 15 bases. The CDR3 contains 14 residues. Many counts were recorded for this clonotype. TCRdb re-analysed the 5' RACE reads in MiXCR, keeping a single row per CDR3 protein. The sample holds tens of thousands of distinct CDR3 sequences, under 15% seen once. V usage is TRBV29-1 and J usage is TRBJ1-2; D is possibly TRBD1 (5 bases). The TCR comes from a human donor in good health. CDR3 in amino acids: CSVDPLWGSYGYTF. CDR3 coding DNA: TGCAGCGTTGATCCCCTGTGGGGGAGCTATGGCTACACCTTC.